This T cell receptor beta chain was found in a study of CD8+CD57+ T cells in acquired aplastic anemia. Turning to the study itself: DNA from sorted CD4+ and CD8+ cells averaged around 3 ug. Regarding the study as a whole: Some 31 sequences, all CD8+ CDR3, were shared between patients and controls.

Profiles of TCR beta VDJ and CDR3 were generated from a genomic DNA template. MiXCR, applied by TCRdb to the reads, yields one record per CDR3 protein. The repertoire has some 210,000 distinct CDR3 sequences, under 65% of them found once; the top ten carry about 31%. This CDR3 spans 16 amino acids. Germline CDR1 reads MNHEY; CDR2 reads SVGAGI. V lost 5 bases, J lost 6 bases, and 14 bases stayed unmatched. This clonotype has only one observation. Antigen unknown. The sequencing input was sorted CD4+, CD8+, or CD8+CD57+ T cells (not recorded which) from PBMCs. This receptor was obtained from a human donor in good health. This rearrangement joins TRBV6-5 to TRBJ1-2, with TRBD1 matching 8 bases. The CDR3 bases are TGTGCCAGCAGTGAAGCCCACACCGGGACAGGACATGGCTACACCTTC. Protein: CASSEAHTGTGHGYTF.